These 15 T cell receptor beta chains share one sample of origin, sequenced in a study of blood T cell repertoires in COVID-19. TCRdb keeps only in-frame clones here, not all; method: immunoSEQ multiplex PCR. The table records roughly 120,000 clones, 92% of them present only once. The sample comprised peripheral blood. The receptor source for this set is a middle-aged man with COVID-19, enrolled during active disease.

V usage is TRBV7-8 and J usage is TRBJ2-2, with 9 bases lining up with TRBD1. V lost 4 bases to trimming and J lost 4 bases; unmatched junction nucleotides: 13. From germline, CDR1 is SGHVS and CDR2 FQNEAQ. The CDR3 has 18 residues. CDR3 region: CASSYRFTDRGVTGELFF. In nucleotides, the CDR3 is TGTGCCAGCAGCTACAGATTTACGGACAGGGGTGTCACCGGGGAGCTGTTTTTT.

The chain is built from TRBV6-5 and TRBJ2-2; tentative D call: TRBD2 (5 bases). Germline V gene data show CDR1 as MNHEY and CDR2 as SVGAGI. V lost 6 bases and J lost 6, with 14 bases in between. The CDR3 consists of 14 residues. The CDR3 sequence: CASSEGSASGELFF. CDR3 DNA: TGTGCCAGCAGCGAGGGTAGCGCCTCCGGGGAGCTGTTTTTT.

This chain's CDR3 is CASSESKTSGRNEQFF. CDR3 coding DNA: TGCGCCAGCAGTGAGTCGAAGACTAGCGGGAGAAATGAGCAGTTCTTC. The rearrangement joins TRBV10-1 to TRBJ2-1; 12 nucleotides align to TRBD2. The CDR3 contains 16 residues. After removal of 0 bases from V and 7 bases from J, the junction contained 4 bases not matched to a gene. Germline V gene sequence: CDR1 WNHNN, CDR2 SYGVQD (reference sequence).

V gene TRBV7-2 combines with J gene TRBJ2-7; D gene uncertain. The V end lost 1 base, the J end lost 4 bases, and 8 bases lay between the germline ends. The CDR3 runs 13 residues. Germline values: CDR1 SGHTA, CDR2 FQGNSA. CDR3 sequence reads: CASSLVRLYEQYF. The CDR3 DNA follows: TGTGCCAGCAGCTTAGTCCGACTGTACGAGCAGTACTTC.

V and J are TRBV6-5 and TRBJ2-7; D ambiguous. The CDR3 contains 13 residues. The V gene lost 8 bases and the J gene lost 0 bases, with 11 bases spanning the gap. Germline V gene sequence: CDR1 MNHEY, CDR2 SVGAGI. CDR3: CASQNRNSYEQYV. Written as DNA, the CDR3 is TGTGCCAGCCAGAACAGAAACTCCTACGAGCAGTACGTC.

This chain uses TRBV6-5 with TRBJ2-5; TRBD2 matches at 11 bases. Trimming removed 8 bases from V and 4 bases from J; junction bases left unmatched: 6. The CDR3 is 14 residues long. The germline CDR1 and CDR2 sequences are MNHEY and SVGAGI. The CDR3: CASATSGSSETQYF. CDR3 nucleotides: TGTGCCAGCGCAACTAGCGGGAGCTCAGAGACCCAGTACTTC.

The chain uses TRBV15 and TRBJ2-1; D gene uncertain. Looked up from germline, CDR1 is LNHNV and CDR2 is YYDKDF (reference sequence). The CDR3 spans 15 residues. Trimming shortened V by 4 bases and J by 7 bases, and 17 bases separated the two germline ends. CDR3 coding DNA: TGTGCCACCAGCAATCCCCCCGGTACGTGGAATGAGCAGTTCTTC. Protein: CATSNPPGTWNEQFF.

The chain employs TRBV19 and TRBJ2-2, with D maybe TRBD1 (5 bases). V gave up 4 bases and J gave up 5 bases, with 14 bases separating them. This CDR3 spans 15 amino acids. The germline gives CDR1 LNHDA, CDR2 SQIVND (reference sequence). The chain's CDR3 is CASSNSGFGTGELFF. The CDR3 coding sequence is TGTGCCAGTAGTAATTCAGGGTTCGGGACCGGGGAGCTGTTTTTT.

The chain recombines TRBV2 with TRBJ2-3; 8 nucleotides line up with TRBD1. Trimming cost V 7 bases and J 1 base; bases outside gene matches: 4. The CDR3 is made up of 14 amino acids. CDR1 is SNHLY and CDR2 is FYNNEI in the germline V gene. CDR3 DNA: TGTGCCAGCAAAAAGACAGGGGGCACAGATACGCAGTATTTT. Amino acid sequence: CASKKTGGTDTQYF. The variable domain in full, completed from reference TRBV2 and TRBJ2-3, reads EPEVTQTPSHQVTQMGQEVILRCVPISNHLYFYWYRQILGQKVEFLVSFYNNEISEKSEIFDDQFSVERPDGSNFTLKIRSTKLEDSAMYFCASKKTGGTDTQYFGPGTRLTVL.

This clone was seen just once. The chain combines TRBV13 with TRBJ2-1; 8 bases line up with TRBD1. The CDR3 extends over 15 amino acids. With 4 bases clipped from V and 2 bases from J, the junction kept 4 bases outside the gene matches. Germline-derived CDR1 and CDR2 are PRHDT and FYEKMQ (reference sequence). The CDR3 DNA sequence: TGTGCCAGCAGCTCAAGACAGGGGCCCTACAATGAGCAGTTCTTC. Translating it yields CASSSRQGPYNEQFF.

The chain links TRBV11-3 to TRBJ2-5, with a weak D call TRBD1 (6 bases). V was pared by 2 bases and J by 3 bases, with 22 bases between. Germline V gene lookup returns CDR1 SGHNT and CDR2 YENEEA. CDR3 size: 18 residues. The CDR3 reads CASSLFLKEGDAEETQYF. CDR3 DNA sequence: TGTGCCAGCAGCTTATTTTTAAAAGAGGGGGACGCGGAAGAGACCCAGTACTTC. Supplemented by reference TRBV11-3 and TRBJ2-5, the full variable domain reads EAGVVQSPRYKIIEKKQPVAFWCNPISGHNTLYWYLQNLGQGPELLIRYENEEAVDDSQLPKDRFSAERLKGVDSTLKIQPAELGDSAVYLCASSLFLKEGDAEETQYFGPGTRLLVL.

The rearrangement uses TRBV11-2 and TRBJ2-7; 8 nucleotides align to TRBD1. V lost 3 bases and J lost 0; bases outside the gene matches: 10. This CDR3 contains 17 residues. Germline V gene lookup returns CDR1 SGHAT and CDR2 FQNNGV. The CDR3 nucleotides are TGTGCCAGCAGCTTCCCCCCACAGGGGGAGAGCTCCTACGAGCAGTACGTC. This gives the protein CASSFPPQGESSYEQYV.

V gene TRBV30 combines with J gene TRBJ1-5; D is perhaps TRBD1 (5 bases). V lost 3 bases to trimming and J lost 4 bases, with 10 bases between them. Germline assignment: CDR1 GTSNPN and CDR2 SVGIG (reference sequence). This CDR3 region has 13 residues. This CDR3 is CAWSPGPNQPQHF. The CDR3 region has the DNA TGTGCCTGGAGCCCAGGGCCTAATCAGCCCCAGCATTTT. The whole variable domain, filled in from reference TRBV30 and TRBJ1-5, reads SQTIHQWPATLVQPVGSPLSLECTVEGTSNPNLYWYRQAAGRGLQLLFYSVGIGQISSEVPQNLSASRPQDRQFILSSKKLLLSDSGFYLCAWSPGPNQPQHFGDGTRLSIL.

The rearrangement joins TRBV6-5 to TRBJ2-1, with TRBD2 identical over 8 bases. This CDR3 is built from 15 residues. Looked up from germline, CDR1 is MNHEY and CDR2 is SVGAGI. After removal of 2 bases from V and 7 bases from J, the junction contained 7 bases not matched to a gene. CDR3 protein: CASSYKSGSRNEQFF. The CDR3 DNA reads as TGTGCCAGCAGTTACAAAAGCGGGAGTAGAAATGAGCAGTTCTTC.

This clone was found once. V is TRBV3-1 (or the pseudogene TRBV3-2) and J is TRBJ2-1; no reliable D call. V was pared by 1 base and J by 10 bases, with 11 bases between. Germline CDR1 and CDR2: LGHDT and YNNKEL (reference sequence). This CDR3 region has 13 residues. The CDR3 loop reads CASSQVRSVEQFF. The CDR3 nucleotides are TGTGCCAGCAGCCAAGTGAGAAGCGTAGAGCAGTTCTTC.